The 25 T cell receptor beta chains below come from one sample, sequenced in a study of shared clonotypes between healthy human individuals. Generated by immunoSEQ multiplex PCR, the TCRdb table keeps only in-frame clones and is missing some. The sample includes 600,000 or so clones, roughly 95% of them seen just once. Terminally differentiated effector memory CD45RA+ cells were left out of the naive CD8 fraction, which was CD45RO-negative and positively selected for CCR7. Sequenced: naive CD8+ T cells sorted from blood. The receptors shown here come from a young woman in good health.

The genes are TRBV11-2 and TRBJ2-1, with D tentatively TRBD2 (6 bases). V was shortened by 3 bases and J by 4 bases, with 10 bases between the two germline ends. The CDR3 length is 14 residues. Germline V lookup: CDR1 SGHAT, CDR2 FQNNGV. The CDR3 region is CASSFPGAYNEQFF. The CDR3 region has the DNA TGTGCCAGCAGCTTCCCGGGAGCTTACAATGAGCAGTTCTTC.

The CDR3 DNA reads as TGTGCCAGCAGCAGGGGGGCTAATGAGCAGTTCTTC. Translating gives CASSRGANEQFF. The chain uses TRBV5-4 and TRBJ2-1; D could derive from TRBD1 or TRBD2 (6 bases each). Trimming cost V 4 bases and J 7 bases, with 9 bases left between them. Germline V lookup: CDR1 SGHNT, CDR2 YYREEE (reference sequence). The CDR3 extends over 12 amino acids.

The chain joins TRBV6-5 to TRBJ2-2, with 8 bases identical to TRBD1. Germline CDR1 is MNHEY and CDR2 is SVGAGI. CDR3 length equals 14 residues. V lost 2 bases to trimming and J lost 5 bases; unmatched junction nucleotides: 1. This chain's CDR3 is CASSYTGGTGELFF. The DNA of the CDR3 is TGTGCCAGCAGTTACACAGGGGGAACCGGGGAGCTGTTTTTT.

This clone was observed a single time. CDR3 protein: CASSLDTAGVNTQYF. The CDR3, as DNA: TGTGCCAGCAGCTTGGACACAGCGGGAGTCAATACGCAGTATTTT. The chain is built from TRBV5-5 and TRBJ2-3; 8 bases fit TRBD2. The CDR3 runs to 15 residues. V dropped 0 bases and J dropped 7; count of bases not matched to a gene: 7. Germline V gene data show CDR1 as SGHKS and CDR2 as YYEKEE (reference sequence).

The chain recombines TRBV11-2 with TRBJ1-2; tentatively, D is TRBD1 (5 bases). The CDR3 length is 13 residues. Trimming shortened V by 4 bases and J by 8 bases, and 14 bases separated the two germline ends. The germline gives CDR1 SGHAT, CDR2 FQNNGV. CDR3 bases: TGTGCCAGCAGCTATGGGGACGGTGGAGGCTACACCTTC. The encoded protein is CASSYGDGGGYTF.

This clone appeared a single time. The rearrangement joins TRBV5-1 to TRBJ1-2, with TRBD1 identical over 9 bases. The CDR3 has 14 amino acids. Germline loops: CDR1 SGHRS, CDR2 YFSETQ. With V trimmed by 2 bases and J by 2 bases, 1 base remained unmatched. The CDR3 DNA is TGCGCCAGCAGCTTTGGGACAGGGAACTATGGCTACACCTTC. The encoded protein is CASSFGTGNYGYTF.

V usage is TRBV27 and J usage is TRBJ1-2; TRBD1 might be the D (5 bases). CDR1 is MNHEY and CDR2 is SMNVEV in the germline V gene (reference sequence). Trimming removed 2 bases from V and 0 bases from J, with 13 bases in between. The CDR3 contains 16 residues. The CDR3 sequence: CASSLVGSGPNYGYTF. The CDR3 DNA is TGTGCCAGCAGTTTAGTGGGGTCAGGGCCTAACTATGGCTACACCTTC.

This clone was counted only a few times. In the same sample, other DNA sequences code for this CDR3. For the CDR3, the DNA is TGTGCCAGCAGTTTTGGTTCACCCCTCCACTTT. Residues: CASSFGSPLHF. This chain uses TRBV28 with TRBJ1-6; D ambiguous. Germline CDR1 is MDHEN and CDR2 is SYDVKM. The CDR3 has 11 amino acids. V lost 3 bases and J lost 9, with 3 bases in between.

The count of this clone is one. Here the CDR3 reads CASSPTSGSSMDTQYF. The CDR3 DNA reads as TGTGCCAGCTCACCTACTAGCGGCTCTTCTATGGATACGCAGTATTTT. V gene TRBV18 combines with J gene TRBJ2-3; 8 bases align to TRBD2. The CDR3 loop spans 16 amino acids. The germline CDR1 and CDR2 sequences are KGHSH and LQKENI. J gave up 6 bases and V 3 bases, and 11 bases lay outside the gene matches.

The chain carries TRBV7-2 and TRBJ2-1; 8 bases agree with TRBD2. V lost 1 base, J lost 8 bases, and 13 bases stayed unmatched. CDR3 length: 17 amino acids. Germline CDR1 reads SGHTA; CDR2 reads FQGNSA. CDR3 sequence (DNA): TGTGCCAGCAGCTTAGGGCGGGTAGCGGGAACGATCCATGAGCAGTTCTTC. This codes for CASSLGRVAGTIHEQFF.

The rearrangement joins TRBV7-9 to TRBJ2-7; D is undetermined. Per the germline V gene, CDR1 is SEHNR and CDR2 is FQNEAQ (reference sequence). V was trimmed by 1 base and J by 5 bases, leaving 12 bases between them. The CDR3 extends over 14 amino acids. The CDR3 protein is CASSLGAGPHEQYF. The CDR3 nucleotides read TGTGCCAGCAGCTTAGGGGCCGGGCCCCACGAGCAGTACTTC. The full variable domain, in which reference TRBV7-9 and TRBJ2-7 provide the parts outside the CDR3, is DTGVSQNPRHKITKRGQNVTFRCDPISEHNRLYWYRQTLGQGPEFLTYFQNEAQLEKSRLLSDRFSAERPKGSFSTLEIQRTEQGDSAMYLCASSLGAGPHEQYFGPGTRLTVT.

The rearrangement uses TRBV6-5 and TRBJ2-6; possibly TRBD2 for D (6 bases). Trimming stripped 1 base from V and 2 bases from J, with 9 bases between. This CDR3 is 16 amino acids long. Per germline, CDR1 MNHEY and CDR2 SVGAGI. The CDR3 DNA sequence: TGTGCCAGCAGTTACTACGGGGAGGCTGGGGCCAACGTCCTGACTTTC. Its protein is CASSYYGEAGANVLTF.

This clone was detected only a few times. The rearrangement links TRBV27 to TRBJ1-1; D unresolved. The V gene lost 8 bases and the J gene lost 3 bases, with 4 bases spanning the gap. Germline loops: CDR1 MNHEY, CDR2 SMNVEV (reference sequence). This CDR3 has 10 amino acids. The CDR3 loop is CASGDTEAFF. The CDR3 DNA sequence: TGTGCCAGCGGTGACACTGAAGCTTTCTTT.

This rearrangement joins TRBV6-1 to TRBJ2-7; D is perhaps TRBD2 (5 bases). The V end was cut by 2 bases, the J end by 7 bases, with 21 bases between. This CDR3 has 16 amino acids. Germline CDR1 is MNHNS and CDR2 is SASEGT. The CDR3, as DNA: TGTGCCAGCAGTGAATGGTCCGGGGTACCTTTCGTGGAGCAGTACTTC. Amino acid sequence: CASSEWSGVPFVEQYF.

The rearrangement uses TRBV28 and TRBJ1-5, with D possibly TRBD1 on 5 matching bases. Looked up from germline, CDR1 is MDHEN and CDR2 is SYDVKM. V lost 7 bases and J lost 2, with 9 bases in between. There are 13 residues in the CDR3. Here the CDR3 DNA reads TGTGCCAGCACACTACAGGGCAATCAGCCCCAGCATTTT. Protein sequence: CASTLQGNQPQHF.

V is TRBV18 and J is TRBJ2-1; the D gene is possibly TRBD2 (5 bases). Trimming took off 2 bases at V and 8 bases at J, with 13 bases between the two ends. CDR3 length: 14 residues. Germline lookup yields CDR1 KGHSH and CDR2 LQKENI. CDR3 nucleotides: TGTGCCAGCTCACCAGGGTGGACTCTCGATGAGCAGTTCTTC. Translated: CASSPGWTLDEQFF.

This clone showed up just a few times. This chain links TRBV11-2 with TRBJ2-7; D ambiguous. The ends were cut back, 3 bases at V and 3 bases at J, with 12 bases in the middle. Germline lookup yields CDR1 SGHAT and CDR2 FQNNGV. This CDR3 is 14 amino acids long. The CDR3 is CASSFPGHNYEQYF. Written as DNA, the CDR3 is TGTGCCAGCAGCTTCCCCGGCCACAACTACGAGCAGTACTTC.

The chain uses TRBV6-6 and TRBJ1-1; the match to TRBD1 covers 7 bases. The CDR3 consists of 13 residues. Unmatched junction bases numbered 3, after V lost 8 bases and J lost 0 bases. CDR1 MNHNY and CDR2 SVGAGI come from the germline V gene (reference sequence). CDR3 sequence: CASWDSLNTEAFF. CDR3 bases: TGTGCCAGCTGGGACAGTTTGAACACTGAAGCTTTCTTT.

The V gene is TRBV7-9, the J gene TRBJ2-3, with 10 bases identical to TRBD1. The CDR3 runs 13 residues. Germline CDR1 is SEHNR and CDR2 is FQNEAQ (reference sequence). The J segment lost 4 bases and the V segment lost 5 bases, leaving 0 bases of the junction unmatched. In DNA, the CDR3 is TGTGCCAGCAGCGACAGGGGGCCAGATACGCAGTATTTT. This translates into CASSDRGPDTQYF.

The chain has TRBV21-1 and TRBJ1-1. TRBV21-1 is a listed pseudogene. The CDR3 spans 13 residues. CDR3: CASKVRTNTEAFF. The CDR3 DNA follows: TGTGCCAGCAAGGTAAGAACGAACACTGAAGCTTTCTTT.

This chain links TRBV27 with TRBJ1-2; a possible D gene is TRBD1 (5 bases). V lost 6 bases and J lost 4, with 12 bases in between. The CDR3 consists of 13 residues. Germline values: CDR1 MNHEY, CDR2 SMNVEV (reference sequence). The CDR3 bases are TGTGCCAGCAGCCCCGAGGGGTTCTATGGCTACACCTTC. This codes for CASSPEGFYGYTF.

The rearrangement joins TRBV5-8 to TRBJ2-5, with D uncertain. The J call is in doubt because the DNA end fits TRBJ2-7 better. The V gene's germline CDR1 is SGHTS and CDR2 YDEGEE. The length of the CDR3 is 15 residues. CDR3 bases: TGTGCCAGCAGCTTGGCTCCAGCGTCTAAGGGCGAGCAGTACTTC. This gives the protein CASSLAPASKGEQYF.

V is TRBV19 and J is TRBJ2-7, with 7 positions matching TRBD2. This CDR3 is built from 15 residues. V gave up 1 base and J gave up 2 bases; unmatched junction bases: 5. Germline assignment: CDR1 LNHDA and CDR2 SQIVND (reference sequence). Here the CDR3 DNA reads TGTGCCAGTAGTATAGGCCTAGCGGACCCCTACGAGCAGTACTTC. It yields the protein CASSIGLADPYEQYF.

In DNA form, the CDR3 reads TGTGCCAGCAGCTTAGTCGACCGGGCGAATGAGCAGTTCTTC. Translated: CASSLVDRANEQFF. The chain joins TRBV11-2 to TRBJ2-1; D unresolved. CDR1 is SGHAT and CDR2 is FQNNGV in the germline V gene. V was trimmed by 1 base and J by 7 bases, leaving 11 bases between them. The CDR3 consists of 14 residues.

This chain joins TRBV5-1 and TRBJ2-5; D is unclear. Trimming removed 3 bases at V and 0 bases at J, with 6 bases between. The germline CDR1 and CDR2 sequences are SGHRS and YFSETQ. The CDR3 covers 13 residues. As DNA, the CDR3 is TGCGCCAGCAGCTCGCTGTACCAAGAGACCCAGTACTTC. The encoded protein is CASSSLYQETQYF.